These 10 T cell receptor beta chains share one sample of origin, sequenced in a study of T cell repertoires in cytomegalovirus infection. From the reads, TCRdb called clonotypes with MiXCR, one entry per CDR3 protein. In the table there are about 740,000 distinct CDR3 sequences, roughly 36% of which are singletons. The sample comprised PBMCs. The receptors come from a human donor in good health (CMV status not recorded). Some clones in this sample may be carry-over from other donors' samples.

The chain employs TRBV12-3 or TRBV12-4 and TRBJ2-7; tentative D call: TRBD2 (6 bases). V lost 2 bases and J 2 bases, leaving 7 bases between the germline ends. The length of the CDR3 is 13 residues. CDR3: CASSLREPYEQYF. The CDR3 coding sequence is TGTGCCAGCAGTTTACGGGAGCCCTACGAGCAGTACTTC.

The rearrangement links TRBV20-1 to TRBJ2-4; D remains unclear. Trimming pared 8 bases from V and 0 bases from J, leaving 17 bases between. The CDR3 length is 15 residues. Germline lookup yields CDR1 DFQATT and CDR2 SNEGSKA (reference sequence). CDR3 region: CSFQARSVAKNIQYF. DNA of the CDR3: TGCAGTTTCCAAGCCCGATCAGTAGCCAAAAACATTCAGTACTTC.

Concerning this clonotype itself: This could be a read error, since a much larger clone is one nucleotide away. This sequence joins TRBV20-1 and TRBJ2-4; D remains unclear. This CDR3 is 14 amino acids long. V was cut by 5 bases and J by 2 bases, with 13 bases left in between. Germline-derived CDR1 and CDR2 are DFQATT and SNEGSKA (reference sequence). In DNA form, the CDR3 reads TGCAGTGCTTCCCAGACTGGATCCAAAAACATTCAGTACTTC. This encodes CSASQTGSKNIQYF.

The chain combines TRBV12-3 or TRBV12-4 with TRBJ2-7, with 8 bases lining up with TRBD2. This CDR3 region has 17 residues. J gave up 0 bases and V 1 base, and 8 bases lay outside the gene matches. DNA for the CDR3: TGTGCCAGCAGTTTAGAACCACTAGCGGAAGGCTCCTACGAGCAGTACTTC. Translated: CASSLEPLAEGSYEQYF.

This chain uses TRBV7-8 with TRBJ1-2; the match to TRBD1 covers 8 bases. CDR1 and CDR2 from the germline V gene are SGHVS and FQNEAQ. V lost 2 bases, J lost 2 bases, and 10 bases stayed unmatched. The CDR3 sequence is 17 residues long. The CDR3 region has the DNA TGTGCCAGCAGCTTAACTCAGGGGGCGCTCGGGAACTATGGCTACACCTTC. It translates to CASSLTQGALGNYGYTF.

Many counts were recorded for this clonotype. CDR3 protein: CASSPRGETQYF. CDR3 DNA: TGTGCCAGCAGCCCAAGGGGGGAGACCCAGTACTTC. V and J are TRBV7-6 and TRBJ2-5; possible D gene TRBD1, 6 bases. The CDR3 consists of 12 residues. The germline V gene has CDR1 SGHVS and CDR2 FNYEAQ. Trimming stripped 5 bases from V and 5 bases from J, with 9 bases between.

A note on this clonotype: Because it lacks the conserved phenylalanine or tryptophan at the end, this CDR3 is likely a read error. This CDR3 reads CASSISGGDYNEQFL. Written as DNA, the CDR3 is TGTGCCAGTAGTATATCCGGGGGTGACTACAATGAGCAGTTCTTA. The chain links TRBV19 to TRBJ2-1, with D perhaps TRBD2 (6 bases). Between the trimmed V and J ends, which lost 2 bases and 3 bases, there was a span of 11 bases. The CDR3 runs to 15 residues. CDR1 LNHDA and CDR2 SQIVND come from the germline V gene (reference sequence).

The J gene is TRBJ2-3, the V gene TRBV14, with 12 bases that match TRBD2. Germline CDR1 reads SGHDN; CDR2 reads FVKESK. With V trimmed by 1 base and J by 3 bases, 5 bases remained unmatched. The CDR3 loop spans 17 amino acids. CDR3 sequence reads: CASSQGLAGGGTDTQYF. CDR3 DNA: TGTGCCAGCAGCCAAGGCCTAGCGGGAGGGGGAACAGATACGCAGTATTTT.

The chain is built from TRBV20-1 and TRBJ2-7; 8 bases line up with TRBD2. The J segment lost 4 bases and the V segment lost 5 bases, leaving 13 bases of the junction unmatched. This CDR3 is 15 amino acids long. Germline V gene sequence: CDR1 DFQATT, CDR2 SNEGSKA (reference sequence). The CDR3 nucleotides read TGCAGTGCTCCCGAACCCTCTCGCGGGGGGTACGAGCAGTACTTC. Translated, it gives CSAPEPSRGGYEQYF.

This clonotype was observed at least ten times. The chain employs TRBV7-8 and TRBJ1-1; no definite D call. Trimming took off 6 bases at V and 7 bases at J, with 12 bases between the two ends. The CDR3 length is 12 residues. The germline gives CDR1 SGHVS, CDR2 FQNEAQ. CDR3 loop: CASSDPGNEAFF. The DNA for the CDR3 is TGTGCCAGCAGTGACCCCGGGAATGAAGCTTTCTTT.